The 19 T cell receptor beta chains given below trace back to one sample, sequenced in a study of blood T cells in healthy people across ages (dated by TCRdb to between 2015 and 2016). Libraries were prepared through 5' RACE. These reads were obtained on an Illumina HiSeq 2500. The second PCR ran for about 6 to 11 cycles and used a J-beta primer mix along with a sample-barcoded 5' primer. TCRdb redid the processing of the public reads, applying fastp at Q25 and MiXCR, and retained in-frame beta chains. Rows matching on CDR3 protein sequence are summarized as one entry with the most common DNA and genes. This sample gives some 760,000 distinct CDR3 sequences in total; roughly 25% of them show up just once. Under 10% of the sample is in the top ten clones. The data also belong to a second study, concerning T cells of mothers and their children.

The specimen sequenced was blood. These receptors were taken from a boy aged 5-17 years in good health.

This chain uses TRBV5-1 with TRBJ1-2, with D perhaps matching TRBD1 (5 bases). This CDR3 comprises 14 residues. CDR1 and CDR2 (germline): SGHRS, YFSETQ. The ends were cut back, 4 bases at V and 0 bases at J, with 10 bases in the middle. CDR3 sequence reads: CASSPVGANYGYTF. The CDR3 bases are TGCGCCAGCAGCCCCGTGGGGGCTAACTATGGCTACACCTTC.

This clonotype has a handful of counts. The chain combines TRBV7-9 with TRBJ1-1; D may be TRBD1 (5 bases). CDR1 is SEHNR, CDR2 FQNEAQ, per germline (reference sequence). This CDR3 has 13 amino acids. With 5 bases removed from V and 4 bases from J, the gap between germline ends came to 11 bases. The CDR3: CASSPTVSTEAFF. Here the CDR3 DNA reads TGTGCCAGCAGCCCGACAGTGAGCACTGAAGCTTTCTTT.

The table lists this clonotype with a few counts. The chain links TRBV4-3 to TRBJ1-2, with D possibly TRBD1 on 6 matching bases. Germline V gene lookup returns CDR1 LGHNA and CDR2 YSLEER. The CDR3 runs 14 residues. V lost 0 bases, J lost 6 bases, and 11 bases lay in between. CDR3 DNA: TGCGCCAGCAGCCAAGAATGGGGGGCGCATGGCTACACCTTC. Its protein is CASSQEWGAHGYTF.

The rearrangement uses TRBV3-1 and TRBJ1-5; possibly TRBD1 for D (5 bases). V was shortened by 3 bases and J by 7 bases, with 13 bases between the two germline ends. The CDR3 is 14 residues long. Germline CDR1 and CDR2: LGHDT and YNNKEL (reference sequence). Here the CDR3 reads CASSQRTGNQPQHF. The CDR3, as DNA: TGTGCCAGCAGCCAGCGAACAGGTAACCAGCCCCAGCATTTT.

The chain uses TRBV19 and TRBJ2-1; 12 bases line up with TRBD2. The ends lost 5 bases at V and 8 bases at J; junction bases unmatched: 7. The CDR3 covers 15 residues. Germline values: CDR1 LNHDA, CDR2 SQIVND (reference sequence). The CDR3 region is CASSALAGGPHEQFF. The CDR3 nucleotides read TGTGCCAGTAGTGCGCTAGCGGGAGGGCCGCATGAGCAGTTCTTC.

This clonotype has a handful of counts. A read error may account for a junction end that differs from germline. The J gene is TRBJ1-4, the V gene TRBV3-1; D not certain. CDR3 size: 14 residues. Germline CDR1 and CDR2: LGHDT and YNNKEL (reference sequence). CDR3 sequence (DNA): TGTGCCAACAGCTACTGGGGAACTAATGAAAAACTGTTTTTT. This gives the protein CANSYWGTNEKLFF.

The chain links TRBV7-9 to TRBJ1-1; D not resolved. Germline V gene data show CDR1 as SEHNR and CDR2 as FQNEAQ (reference sequence). Trimming removed 4 bases at V and 13 bases at J, with 16 bases between. The CDR3 is 12 amino acids. The CDR3 sequence: CASSSPRENLFF. For the CDR3, the DNA is TGTGCCAGCAGCTCCCCGAGAGAGAATCTTTTCTTT.

The V call is TRBV6-1, the J call TRBJ1-2, with 10 bases lining up with TRBD1. The V and J ends lost 7 bases and 4 bases, in that order; junction bases with no gene match: 9. The germline V gene encodes CDR1 MNHNS and CDR2 SASEGT. The CDR3 is 15 amino acids. CDR3: CASTPGQGNLYGYTF. The CDR3 nucleotides read TGTGCCAGCACCCCGGGACAGGGGAATCTCTATGGCTACACCTTC.

This clonotype showed up many times. The chain has TRBV3-1 and TRBJ2-5; 7 bases agree with TRBD2. The germline V gene encodes CDR1 LGHDT and CDR2 YNNKEL (reference sequence). This CDR3 is 12 amino acids long. V was clipped by 6 bases and J by 3 bases; unmatched bases: 1. CDR3 in DNA: TGTGCCAGCAGGCTAGCGGAAGAGACCCAGTACTTC. This encodes CASRLAEETQYF.

The table lists this clonotype with a few counts. The V gene is TRBV29-1, the J gene TRBJ1-2, with 7 bases that match TRBD1. The CDR3 length is 14 residues. V shed 7 bases and J 0 bases; nucleotides not matched to a gene: 8. Germline CDR1 reads SQVTM; CDR2 reads ANQGSEA. CDR3 loop: CSALQGISNYGYTF. The DNA for the CDR3 is TGCAGCGCCCTACAGGGGATTTCTAACTATGGCTACACCTTC.

The chain links TRBV4-1 to TRBJ2-7; 8 nucleotides align to TRBD2. The germline CDR1 and CDR2 sequences are MGHRA and YSYEKL. V shed 2 bases and J 3 bases; nucleotides not matched to a gene: 9. This CDR3 spans 16 amino acids. The CDR3, as DNA: TGCGCCAGCAGCCAACCGAGCGGGAGTCGCCTCTACGAGCAGTACTTC. Translating gives CASSQPSGSRLYEQYF.

The table lists this clonotype with a few counts. This chain uses TRBV20-1 with TRBJ2-3; 9 bases fit TRBD1. Germline assignment: CDR1 DFQATT and CDR2 SNEGSKA (reference sequence). The CDR3 covers 14 residues. V trimming: 6 bases; J trimming: 4 bases; junction bases outside the gene matches: 8. The CDR3 coding sequence is TGCAGTGCCCGCGCCGGACAGGGGTCAGATACGCAGTATTTT. It encodes CSARAGQGSDTQYF.

The sample holds a few counts of this clonotype. V usage is TRBV6-5 and J usage is TRBJ1-1; D is ambiguous. This CDR3 contains 11 residues. The V and J ends lost 4 bases and 10 bases respectively, with 10 bases between them. The germline CDR1 and CDR2 sequences are MNHEY and SVGAGI. CDR3 DNA sequence: TGTGCCAGCAGTTTTGAGGGTCGAGCTTTCTTT. This sequence encodes CASSFEGRAFF.

The rearrangement joins TRBV5-5 to TRBJ1-5; 9 bases match TRBD1. Germline assignment: CDR1 SGHKS and CDR2 YYEKEE (reference sequence). The CDR3 loop spans 14 amino acids. The J segment lost 5 bases and the V segment lost 4 bases, leaving 4 bases of the junction unmatched. This CDR3 is CASSEGTGYQPQHF. The DNA for the CDR3 is TGTGCCAGCAGCGAGGGGACAGGGTATCAGCCCCAGCATTTT.

This clonotype has only a few counts. Relative to the germline gene, one junction end is altered; a read error may explain this. The gene calls are TRBV29-1 and TRBJ2-5, with 9 bases lining up with TRBD2. The CDR3 loop spans 12 amino acids. From germline, CDR1 is SQVTM and CDR2 ANQGSEA. As DNA, the CDR3 is TGTAGGGCGGGAGGGCTCCAAGAGACCCAGTACTTC. It yields the protein CRAGGLQETQYF.

CDR3 amino acids: CSVGGGGGNNEQFF. The CDR3, as DNA: TGCAGCGTTGGGGGAGGGGGCGGAAACAATGAGCAGTTCTTC. The V call is TRBV29-1, the J call TRBJ2-1, with D possibly being TRBD1 or TRBD2 (7 bases each). The ends were cut back, 4 bases at V and 5 bases at J, with 15 bases in the middle. CDR1 and CDR2 from the germline V gene are SQVTM and ANQGSEA. CDR3 length: 14 amino acids.

The chain combines TRBV27 with TRBJ2-1; 9 nucleotides line up with TRBD2. The trim removed 7 bases at V and 6 bases at J, leaving 10 bases unmatched. This CDR3 has 15 amino acids. Germline CDR1 and CDR2: MNHEY and SMNVEV (reference sequence). CDR3 amino acids: CASIGGRASSNEQFF. The CDR3 DNA sequence: TGTGCCAGCATTGGCGGGAGGGCCTCATCCAATGAGCAGTTCTTC.

This clonotype showed up just a few times. One end of the junction varies from germline; a read error may be responsible. The chain combines TRBV7-2 with TRBJ2-1, with 8 bases aligning to TRBD2. Germline CDR1 SGHTA, CDR2 FQGNSA. This CDR3 is built from 14 residues. The CDR3 sequence is CASSLIAGIGEQLF. The CDR3 DNA reads as TGTGCCAGCAGCTTAATAGCGGGAATCGGTGAGCAGCTCTTC.

This chain links TRBV4-3 with TRBJ1-1; D gene unclear. V was clipped by 0 bases and J by 1 base, with 15 bases between them. Germline V lookup: CDR1 LGHNA, CDR2 YSLEER. This CDR3 comprises 17 residues. The CDR3 sequence: CASSQDSPLDQNTEAFF. CDR3 DNA: TGCGCCAGCAGCCAAGATTCCCCGCTGGACCAGAACACTGAAGCTTTCTTT.